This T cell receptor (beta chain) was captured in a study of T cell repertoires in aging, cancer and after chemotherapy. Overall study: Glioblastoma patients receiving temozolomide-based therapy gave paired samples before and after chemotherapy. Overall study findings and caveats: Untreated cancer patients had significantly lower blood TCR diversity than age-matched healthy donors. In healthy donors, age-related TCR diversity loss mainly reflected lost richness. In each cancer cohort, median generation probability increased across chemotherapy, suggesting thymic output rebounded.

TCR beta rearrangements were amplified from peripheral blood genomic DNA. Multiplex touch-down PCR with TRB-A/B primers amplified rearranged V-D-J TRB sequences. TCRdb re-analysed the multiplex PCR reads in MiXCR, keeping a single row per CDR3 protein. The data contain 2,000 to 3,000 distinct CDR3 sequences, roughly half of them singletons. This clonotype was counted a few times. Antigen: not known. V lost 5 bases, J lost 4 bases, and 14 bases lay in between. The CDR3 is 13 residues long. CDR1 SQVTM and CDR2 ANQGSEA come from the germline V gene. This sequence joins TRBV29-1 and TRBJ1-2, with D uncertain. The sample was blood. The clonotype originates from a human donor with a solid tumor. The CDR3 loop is CSVFGVDGYGYTF. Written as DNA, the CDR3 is TGCAGCGTTTTTGGTGTCGACGGCTATGGCTACACCTTC. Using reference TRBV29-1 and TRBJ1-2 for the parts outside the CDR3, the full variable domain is SAVISQKPSRDICQRGTSLTIQCQVDSQVTMMFWYRQQPGQSLTLIATANQGSEATYESGFVIDKFPISRPNLTFSTLTVSNMSPEDSSIYLCSVFGVDGYGYTFGSGTRLTVV.